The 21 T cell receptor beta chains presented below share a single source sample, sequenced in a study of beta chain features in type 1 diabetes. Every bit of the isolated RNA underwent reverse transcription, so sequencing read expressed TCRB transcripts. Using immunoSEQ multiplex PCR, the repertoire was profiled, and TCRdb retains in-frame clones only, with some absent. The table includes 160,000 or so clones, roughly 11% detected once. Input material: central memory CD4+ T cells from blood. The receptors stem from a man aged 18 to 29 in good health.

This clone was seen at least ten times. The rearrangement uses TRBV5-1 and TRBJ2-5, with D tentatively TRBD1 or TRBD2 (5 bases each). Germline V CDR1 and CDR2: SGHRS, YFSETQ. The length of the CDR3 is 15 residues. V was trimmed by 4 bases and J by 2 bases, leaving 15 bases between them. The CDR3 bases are TGCGCCAGCAGCATCACTCCGGGGCCACAAGAGACCCAGTACTTC. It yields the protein CASSITPGPQETQYF.

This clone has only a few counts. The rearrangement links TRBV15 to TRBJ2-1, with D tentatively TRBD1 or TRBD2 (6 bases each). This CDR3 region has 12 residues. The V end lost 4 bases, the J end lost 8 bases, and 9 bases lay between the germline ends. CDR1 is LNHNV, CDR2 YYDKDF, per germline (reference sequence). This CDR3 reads CATSTGGDEQFF. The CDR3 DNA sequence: TGTGCCACCAGCACCGGGGGCGATGAGCAGTTCTTC.

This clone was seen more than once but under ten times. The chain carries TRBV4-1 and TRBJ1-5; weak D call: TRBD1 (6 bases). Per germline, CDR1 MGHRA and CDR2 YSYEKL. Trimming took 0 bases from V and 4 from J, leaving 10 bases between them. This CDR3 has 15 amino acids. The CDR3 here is CASSQDNRANQPQHF. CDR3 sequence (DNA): TGCGCCAGCAGCCAAGATAACAGGGCAAATCAGCCCCAGCATTTT.

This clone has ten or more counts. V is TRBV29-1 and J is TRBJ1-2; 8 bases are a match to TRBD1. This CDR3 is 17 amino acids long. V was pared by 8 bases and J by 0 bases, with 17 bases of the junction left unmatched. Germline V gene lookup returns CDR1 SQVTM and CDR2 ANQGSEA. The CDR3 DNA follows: TGCAGCTCCCTCGAAGGGGCCGGGACAGGTTCTAACTATGGCTACACCTTC. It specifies CSSLEGAGTGSNYGYTF.

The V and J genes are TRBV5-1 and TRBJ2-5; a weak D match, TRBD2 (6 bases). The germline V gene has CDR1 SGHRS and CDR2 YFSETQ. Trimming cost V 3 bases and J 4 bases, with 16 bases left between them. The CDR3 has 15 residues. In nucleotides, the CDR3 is TGCGCCAGCAGCTCCACCGCGGGGTCGCGAGAGACCCAGTACTTC. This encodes CASSSTAGSRETQYF.

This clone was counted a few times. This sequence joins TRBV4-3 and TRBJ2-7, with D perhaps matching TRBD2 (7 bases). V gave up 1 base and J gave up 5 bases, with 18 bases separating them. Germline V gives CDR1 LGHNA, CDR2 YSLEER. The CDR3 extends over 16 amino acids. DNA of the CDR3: TGCGCCAGCAGCCAAGGGGGGGGCAACTTCGATCACGAGCAGTACTTC. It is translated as CASSQGGGNFDHEQYF.

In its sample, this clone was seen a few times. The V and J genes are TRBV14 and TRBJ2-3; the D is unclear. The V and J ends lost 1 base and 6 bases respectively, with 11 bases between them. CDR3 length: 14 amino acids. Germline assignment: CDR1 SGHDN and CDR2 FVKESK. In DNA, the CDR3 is TGTGCCAGCAGCCAAGTGGGAAGGACGGATACGCAGTATTTT. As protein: CASSQVGRTDTQYF. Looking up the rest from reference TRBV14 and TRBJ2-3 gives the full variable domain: EAGVTQFPSHSVIEKGQTVTLRCDPISGHDNLYWYRRVMGKEIKFLLHFVKESKQDESGMPNNRFLAERTGGTYSTLKVQPAELEDSGVYFCASSQVGRTDTQYFGPGTRLTVL.

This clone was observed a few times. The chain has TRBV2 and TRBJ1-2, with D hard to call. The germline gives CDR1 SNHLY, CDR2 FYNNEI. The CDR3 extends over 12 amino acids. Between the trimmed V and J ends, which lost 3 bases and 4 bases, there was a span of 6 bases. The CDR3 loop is CASSDRFYGYTF. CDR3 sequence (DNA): TGTGCCAGCAGTGACAGATTCTATGGCTACACCTTC.

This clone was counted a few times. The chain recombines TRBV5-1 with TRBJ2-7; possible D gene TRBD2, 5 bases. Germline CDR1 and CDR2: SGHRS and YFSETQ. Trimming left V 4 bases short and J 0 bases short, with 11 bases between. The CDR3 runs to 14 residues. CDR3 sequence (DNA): TGCGCCAGCAGCCAGAGCGGAGCCTCCTACGAGCAGTACTTC. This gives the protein CASSQSGASYEQYF.

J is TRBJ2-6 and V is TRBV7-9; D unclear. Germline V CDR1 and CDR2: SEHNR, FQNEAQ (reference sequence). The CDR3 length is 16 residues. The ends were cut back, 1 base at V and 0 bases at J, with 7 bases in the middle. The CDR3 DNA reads TGTGCCAGCAGCTTAGGTCCGGGCTCTGGGGCCAACGTCCTGACTTTC. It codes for CASSLGPGSGANVLTF.

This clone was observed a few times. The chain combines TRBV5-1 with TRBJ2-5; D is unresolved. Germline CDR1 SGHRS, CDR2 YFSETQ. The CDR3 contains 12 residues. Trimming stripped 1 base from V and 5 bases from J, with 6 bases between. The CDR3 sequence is CASSLQAETQYF. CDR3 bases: TGCGCCAGCAGCTTGCAGGCCGAGACCCAGTACTTC.

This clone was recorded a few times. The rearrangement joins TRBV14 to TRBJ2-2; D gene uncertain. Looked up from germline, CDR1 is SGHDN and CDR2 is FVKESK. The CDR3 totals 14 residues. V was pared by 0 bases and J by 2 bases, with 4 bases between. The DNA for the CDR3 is TGTGCCAGCAGCCAAGATAGAAACACCGGGGAGCTGTTTTTT. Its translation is CASSQDRNTGELFF.

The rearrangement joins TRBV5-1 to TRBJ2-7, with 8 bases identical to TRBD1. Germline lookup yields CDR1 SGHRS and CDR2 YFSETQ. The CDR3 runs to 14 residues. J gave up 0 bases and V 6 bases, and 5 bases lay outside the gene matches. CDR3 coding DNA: TGCGCCAGCACGGACAGGGCCAGCTCCTACGAGCAGTACTTC. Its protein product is CASTDRASSYEQYF. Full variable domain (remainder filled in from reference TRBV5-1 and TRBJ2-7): KAGVTQTPRYLIKTRGQQVTLSCSPISGHRSVSWYQQTPGQGLQFLFEYFSETQRNKGNFPGRFSGRQFSNSRSEMNVSTLELGDSALYLCASTDRASSYEQYFGPGTRLTVT.

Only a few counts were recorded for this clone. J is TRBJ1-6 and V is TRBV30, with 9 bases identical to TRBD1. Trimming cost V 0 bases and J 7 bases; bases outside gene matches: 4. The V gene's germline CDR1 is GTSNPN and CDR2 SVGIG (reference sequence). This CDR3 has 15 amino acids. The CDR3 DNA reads TGTGCCTGGAGTGTACAGGGACAGGGAAATTCACCCCTCCACTTT. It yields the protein CAWSVQGQGNSPLHF. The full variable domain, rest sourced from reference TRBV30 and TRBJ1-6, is SQTIHQWPATLVQPVGSPLSLECTVEGTSNPNLYWYRQAAGRGLQLLFYSVGIGQISSEVPQNLSASRPQDRQFILSSKKLLLSDSGFYLCAWSVQGQGNSPLHFGNGTRLTVT.

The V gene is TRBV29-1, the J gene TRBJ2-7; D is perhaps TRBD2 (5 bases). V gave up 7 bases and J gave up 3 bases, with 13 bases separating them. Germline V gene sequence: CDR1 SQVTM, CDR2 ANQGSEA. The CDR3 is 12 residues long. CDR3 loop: CSGLGEGYEQYF. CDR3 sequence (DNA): TGCAGCGGCTTGGGTGAGGGCTACGAGCAGTACTTC.

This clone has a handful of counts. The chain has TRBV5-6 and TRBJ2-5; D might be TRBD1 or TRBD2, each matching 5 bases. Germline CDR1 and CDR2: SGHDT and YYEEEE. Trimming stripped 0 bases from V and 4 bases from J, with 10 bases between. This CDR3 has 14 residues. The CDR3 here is CASSLAGPAETQYF. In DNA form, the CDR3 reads TGTGCCAGCAGCTTGGCGGGGCCCGCAGAGACCCAGTACTTC.

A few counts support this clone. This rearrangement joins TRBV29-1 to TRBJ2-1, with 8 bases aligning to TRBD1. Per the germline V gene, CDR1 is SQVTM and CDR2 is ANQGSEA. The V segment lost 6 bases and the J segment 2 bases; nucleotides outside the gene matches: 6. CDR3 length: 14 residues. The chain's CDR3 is CSVATGGTYNEQFF. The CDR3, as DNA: TGCAGCGTCGCTACAGGGGGGACCTACAATGAGCAGTTCTTC.

The CDR3 coding sequence is TGTGCCAGCCTCCACCGATGGCAGGGGAGCACAGATACGCAGTATTTT. It specifies CASLHRWQGSTDTQYF. The rearrangement joins TRBV6-6 to TRBJ2-3; the D gene is possibly TRBD1 (6 bases). This CDR3 is built from 16 residues. V was pared by 8 bases and J by 0 bases, with 18 bases between. CDR1 and CDR2 (germline): MNHNY, SVGAGI (reference sequence).

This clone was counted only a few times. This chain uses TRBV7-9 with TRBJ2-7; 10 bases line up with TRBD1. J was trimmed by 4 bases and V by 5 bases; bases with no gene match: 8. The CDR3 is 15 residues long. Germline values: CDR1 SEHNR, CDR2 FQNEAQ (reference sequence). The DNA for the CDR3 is TGTGCCAGCAGCCCTCGGGACAGGGGTAATTACGAGCAGTACTTC. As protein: CASSPRDRGNYEQYF. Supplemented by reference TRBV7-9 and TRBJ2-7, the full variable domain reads DTGVSQNPRHKITKRGQNVTFRCDPISEHNRLYWYRQTLGQGPEFLTYFQNEAQLEKSRLLSDRFSAERPKGSFSTLEIQRTEQGDSAMYLCASSPRDRGNYEQYFGPGTRLTVT.

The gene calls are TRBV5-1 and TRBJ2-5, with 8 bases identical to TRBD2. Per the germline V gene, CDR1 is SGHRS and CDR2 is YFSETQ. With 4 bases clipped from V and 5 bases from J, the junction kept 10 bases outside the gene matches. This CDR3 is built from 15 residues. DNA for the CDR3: TGCGCCAGCAGCCCCGGAAGGACGGGAGGGGAGACCCAGTACTTC. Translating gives CASSPGRTGGETQYF. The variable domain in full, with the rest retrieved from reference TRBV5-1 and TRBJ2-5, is KAGVTQTPRYLIKTRGQQVTLSCSPISGHRSVSWYQQTPGQGLQFLFEYFSETQRNKGNFPGRFSGRQFSNSRSEMNVSTLELGDSALYLCASSPGRTGGETQYFGPGTRLLVL.

The CDR3 sequence is CASSFPKGELFF. CDR3 sequence (DNA): TGTGCCAGCAGCTTCCCTAAGGGGGAGCTGTTTTTT. The gene calls are TRBV7-3 and TRBJ2-2; no firm D call. V was trimmed by 3 bases and J by 8 bases, leaving 7 bases between them. Germline values: CDR1 SGHTA, CDR2 FQGTGA. This CDR3 has 12 residues.